The clone carrying this T cell receptor (beta chain) was picked up many times. Its antigen is unidentified. This entry is derived from a study of neurological immune-mediated disorders. Study conclusions and caveats: Expansion of TCR clones was greatest in HTLV-1-associated myelopathy and smallest in multiple sclerosis, where it fell below that of healthy controls. None of the CDR3 amino acid sequences in expanded clones turned up in more than one subject, which points to private repertoires in all groups.

Indicated time point: longitudinal time-point 2. The study built unsorted libraries from 2 million PBMCs kept at -80 C. Germline CDR1 SNHLY, CDR2 FYNNEI. The V gene end was trimmed by 5 bases and the J gene end by 16 bases; junction bases not matched to a gene: 4. The CDR3 length is 11 residues. The cDNA was synthesized by means of template-switch 5'RACE, which was carried out with 10-nucleotide random UMIs. A single record per CDR3 protein comes from TCRdb applying MiXCR to the 5' RACE reads. The sample lists approximately 82,000 distinct CDR3 sequences; about 13% were seen once. Sequenced: PBMCs. The chain links TRBV2 to TRBJ2-1, with 11 bases matching TRBD2. This receptor was obtained from a female donor with HTLV-1-associated myelopathy (HAM/TSP). The CDR3 sequence: CASSQTSGEFF. CDR3 sequence (DNA): TGTGCCAGCAGTCAGACTAGCGGGGAATTCTTC.